The TCR beta chain described here comes from a study of Graves' ophthalmopathy and Graves' hyperthyroidism. This clonotype was seen many times. The CDR3 has 15 amino acids. V was shortened by 5 bases and J by 4 bases, with 14 bases between the two germline ends. Germline-derived CDR1 and CDR2 are SSHAT and FNYEAQ (reference sequence). Investigators amplified TCR beta CDR3 regions from RNA transcripts. HTBI-primed RT-PCR formed the first round, and a multiplex PCR formed the second. TCRdb called the multiplex PCR reads again in MiXCR, with one record for every CDR3 protein. Among around 1,000,000 distinct CDR3 sequences listed, less than 45% were seen once. Hyperthyroidism patients, aged 18 to 65, were newly diagnosed, under 2 months' duration. Clinical symptoms, serum thyroxine, TRAb, thyroid ultrasound and orbital computed tomography formed the basis of diagnosis.

This TCR came from an adult man with Graves' hyperthyroidism. This chain uses TRBV7-7 with TRBJ1-4; D might be TRBD1 (5 bases). The sequencing sample was made of peripheral blood or thyroid tissue (not recorded which). The CDR3: CASSHPRQNNEKLFF. The CDR3 nucleotides read TGTGCCAGCAGCCACCCTAGACAGAATAATGAAAAACTGTTTTTT. Based on the CDR3 plus reference TRBV7-7 and TRBJ1-4, the full variable domain is GAGVSQSPRYKVTKRGQDVTLRCDPISSHATLYWYQQALGQGPEFLTYFNYEAQPDKSGLPSDRFSAERPEGSISTLTIQRTEQRDSAMYRCASSHPRQNNEKLFFGSGTQLSVL.